These 5 T cell receptor beta chains originate from one sample sequenced in a study of blood T cell repertoires in COVID-19. Clones were sequenced by immunoSEQ multiplex PCR, and TCRdb holds only the in-frame ones, with some missing. The repertoire holds more than 150,000 clones, with under 90% as singletons. The sequenced sample consisted of PBMCs or T cells enriched from blood (not recorded which). Receptors originate from a woman in her 50s who had recovered from COVID-19.

This clone was seen only once. The chain uses TRBV28 and TRBJ2-7; TRBD2 matches at 11 bases. V shed 3 bases, J shed 0 bases, and the junction held 10 bases outside the gene matches. CDR1 and CDR2 from the germline V gene are MDHEN and SYDVKM. The CDR3 runs 18 residues. CDR3 in amino acids: CASSLWELAGGTSYEQYF. The CDR3 DNA follows: TGTGCCAGCAGTTTGTGGGAATTAGCGGGAGGGACCTCCTACGAGCAGTACTTC.

The chain has TRBV5-4 and TRBJ2-1; 11 nucleotides agree with TRBD2. V shed 4 bases, J shed 4 bases, and the junction held 4 bases outside the gene matches. Germline V gene data show CDR1 as SGHNT and CDR2 as YYREEE (reference sequence). The CDR3 sequence is 15 residues long. The CDR3 is CASSPGTSGYNEQFF. DNA for the CDR3: TGTGCCAGCAGCCCAGGGACTAGCGGTTACAATGAGCAGTTCTTC.

The chain carries TRBV5-4 and TRBJ2-7, with 7 nucleotides matching TRBD1. This CDR3 contains 12 residues. The ends lost 4 bases at V and 3 bases at J; junction bases unmatched: 1. Germline V gene data show CDR1 as SGHNT and CDR2 as YYREEE (reference sequence). CDR3 DNA: TGTGCCAGCAGCAGGGACAGCTACGAGCAGTACTTC. Protein product: CASSRDSYEQYF.

The chain recombines TRBV29-1 with TRBJ2-5; D is possibly TRBD2 (6 bases). The V gene's germline CDR1 is SQVTM and CDR2 ANQGSEA. The CDR3 covers 14 residues. Trimming shortened V by 4 bases and J by 5 bases, and 17 bases separated the two germline ends. CDR3 nucleotides: TGCAGCGTTGGTGACAAGGGGAGGTGGGAGACCCAGTACTTC. Its protein is CSVGDKGRWETQYF.

The rearrangement links TRBV6-2 or TRBV6-3 to TRBJ2-7; a possible D gene is TRBD2 (6 bases). V dropped 5 bases and J dropped 2 bases, with 10 bases sitting between them. Germline V gene lookup returns CDR1 MNHEY and CDR2 SVGEGT. CDR3 length: 13 amino acids. CDR3 nucleotides: TGTGCCAGCAGTCGCGGGACGACCTACGAGCAGTACTTC. Protein: CASSRGTTYEQYF.